Included here is one TCR beta chain sequence, with context. Its specificity is not known. The assay was immunoSEQ multiplex PCR, and TCRdb's table has in-frame clones only and misses some. The table includes around 580,000 clones, about 98% detected once. The sample is drawn from a study of shared clonotypes between healthy human individuals. Study-wide findings and caveats: Rarefaction exposed incomplete sorted-subset sequencing despite large depth.

In the naive CD8 group, cells lacked CD45RO and were positively selected for CCR7, so terminally differentiated effector memory CD45RA+ cells were left out. The CDR3 runs to 14 residues. With 1 base clipped from V and 3 bases from J, the junction kept 3 bases outside the gene matches. Germline assignment: CDR1 SGHAT and CDR2 FQNNGV. The sequenced sample was naive CD8+ T cells sorted from blood. The chain employs TRBV11-2 and TRBJ2-7, with 7 nucleotides matching TRBD2. This clonotype was obtained from a young man in good health. DNA for the CDR3: TGTGCCAGCAGCTTAGGTAGCGGGCACTACGAGCAGTACTTC. Protein: CASSLGSGHYEQYF.